The T cell receptor beta chain described here comes from a study of T cells expressing NK-cell markers. About the study: It was from sorted CD3+CD56+NKG2C+, CD3+CD56+NKG2C- and CD3+CD56-NKG2C+ T cells that TCR beta repertoires came. Within the sequenced cohort of eight donors, seven exhibited HCMV seropositivity and one was seronegative.

Concerning this clonotype: Its antigen is still unknown.

For each CDR3 protein, TCRdb gives one entry from its re-call of the 5' RACE reads, without DNA. This sample's clone table lists fewer than 200,000 distinct CDR3 sequences. The germline gives CDR1 LNHDA, CDR2 SQIVND (reference sequence). The CDR3 contains 15 residues. General observations from the study: For over five donors, the dominant NKG2C+ clonotypes made up roughly 1.0-7.5% of their CD8+ T cells. Uncertainty persisted over the HCMV specificity of expanded NKG2C+ T cell clones.

The TCR originated in a woman aged 18 to 75 in good health. Sequencing was done on a sample of blood T cells: a sorted CD56 or NKG2C T cell subset, CD4+ or CD8+ T cells, or bulk PBMC T cells (not recorded which). The chain is built from TRBV19 and TRBJ2-1; TCRdb's D call, TRBD2, is unchecked because there is no DNA. The CDR3 reads CASSLPGLATNEQFF.